This T cell receptor beta chain was sequenced for a study of blood T cell repertoires in COVID-19. Background on the study: Both acute and convalescent COVID-19 samples were obtained from the United States, Italy and Spain.

The CDR3 runs to 15 residues. Germline loops: CDR1 SGHRS, CDR2 YFSETQ. V was pared by 0 bases and J by 4 bases, with 12 bases between. Original handling: Amplification from reference gene primers served as the basis for estimated nucleated cell counts. This table comes from immunoSEQ multiplex PCR, and its TCRdb copy is limited to in-frame clones, with some not included. V, J and clone size reflect that table, while D and trimming were determined from the DNA. The sample contains 180,000 or so clones, 78% of which appear only once. This clone was recorded only once. The TCR sequence derives from a woman aged 80 or over with active or convalescent COVID-19. This chain links TRBV5-1 with TRBJ2-3; maybe TRBD2 (6 bases). The sample was peripheral blood. This chain's CDR3 is CASSLGTNFADTQYF. The CDR3 DNA reads TGCGCCAGCAGCTTGGGGACTAACTTCGCAGATACGCAGTATTTT. The complete variable domain, with remaining parts taken from reference TRBV5-1 and TRBJ2-3, reads KAGVTQTPRYLIKTRGQQVTLSCSPISGHRSVSWYQQTPGQGLQFLFEYFSETQRNKGNFPGRFSGRQFSNSRSEMNVSTLELGDSALYLCASSLGTNFADTQYFGPGTRLTVL.